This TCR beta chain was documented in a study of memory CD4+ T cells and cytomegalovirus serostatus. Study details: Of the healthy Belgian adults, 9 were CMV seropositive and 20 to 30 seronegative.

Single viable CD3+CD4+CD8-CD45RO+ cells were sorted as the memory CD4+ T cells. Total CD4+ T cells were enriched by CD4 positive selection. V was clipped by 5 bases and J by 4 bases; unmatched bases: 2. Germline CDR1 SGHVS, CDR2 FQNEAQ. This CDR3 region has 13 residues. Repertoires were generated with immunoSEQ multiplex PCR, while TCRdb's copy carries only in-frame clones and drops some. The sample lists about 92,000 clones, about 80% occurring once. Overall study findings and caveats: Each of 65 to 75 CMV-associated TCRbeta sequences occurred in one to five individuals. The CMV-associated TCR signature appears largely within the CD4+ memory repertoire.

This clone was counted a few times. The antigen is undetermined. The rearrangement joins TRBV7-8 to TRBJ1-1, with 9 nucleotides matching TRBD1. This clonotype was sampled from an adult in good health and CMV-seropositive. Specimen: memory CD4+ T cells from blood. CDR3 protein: CASSGQGFTEAFF. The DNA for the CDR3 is TGTGCCAGCAGCGGACAGGGGTTCACTGAAGCTTTCTTT.